These 8 T cell receptor beta chains came from one sample sequenced in a study of shared clonotypes between healthy human individuals (dated by TCRdb to the early 2020s). Receptor libraries were prepared by the immunoSEQ multiplex PCR assay. As stored in TCRdb, this immuneACCESS dataset retains in-frame rearrangements with V and J assigned. A fraction of the clones does not appear; measured against another copy, unresolved V genes explain less than half of the discrepancy, and the remainder lacks a known reason. The sample profile shows 850,000 to 1,200,000 clones; about 80% of them were found once. Roughly 1.4% of the sample belongs to the ten largest clones. Sequencing input: memory CD4+ T cells sorted from blood. The cell subset or site label of this sample denotes: CD45RA-negative fraction. These receptors were taken from a young man in good health.

The chain joins TRBV6-1 to TRBJ2-3; either TRBD1 or TRBD2 may fit D (6 bases each). Looked up from germline, CDR1 is MNHNS and CDR2 is SASEGT. CDR3 size: 15 residues. Deletions cut 5 bases from V and 4 bases from J, with 16 bases between. The CDR3 sequence: CASSLGAERADTQYF. In DNA form, the CDR3 reads TGTGCCAGCAGTCTGGGGGCCGAGCGGGCAGATACGCAGTATTTT.

This rearrangement joins TRBV5-1 to TRBJ2-3; 11 bases are a match to TRBD2. The CDR3 runs to 18 residues. The germline gives CDR1 SGHRS, CDR2 YFSETQ. Trimming removed 4 bases from V and 6 bases from J; junction bases left unmatched: 16. In DNA form, the CDR3 reads TGCGCCAGCAGCCTAAGAACTAGCGGGGGCCAAGGTGTGGATACGCAGTATTTT. Its protein product is CASSLRTSGGQGVDTQYF.

As concerns this clone: The sample has other DNA sequences that encode this CDR3 too. The rearrangement links TRBV5-1 to TRBJ2-1; TRBD2 might be the D (6 bases). V dropped 4 bases and J dropped 0 bases, with 8 bases sitting between them. The CDR3 is made up of 14 amino acids. Germline assignment: CDR1 SGHRS and CDR2 YFSETQ. The CDR3 nucleotides read TGCGCCAGCAGCCTAGCGTCCTCCTACAATGAGCAGTTCTTC. Protein sequence: CASSLASSYNEQFF. The complete variable domain, with remaining parts taken from reference TRBV5-1 and TRBJ2-1, reads KAGVTQTPRYLIKTRGQQVTLSCSPISGHRSVSWYQQTPGQGLQFLFEYFSETQRNKGNFPGRFSGRQFSNSRSEMNVSTLELGDSALYLCASSLASSYNEQFFGPGTRLTVL.

The table lists this clone with a count of one. The rearrangement joins TRBV14 to TRBJ2-2; D is perhaps TRBD1 (6 bases). CDR3 length: 15 amino acids. Germline CDR1 is SGHDN and CDR2 is FVKESK. Trimming took off 2 bases at V and 2 bases at J, with 9 bases between the two ends. The CDR3 DNA follows: TGTGCCAGCAGCCAACGGGACACAAACACCGGGGAGCTGTTTTTT. The encoded protein is CASSQRDTNTGELFF.

The CDR3 reads CASSIDRLNEKLFF. CDR3 nucleotides: TGTGCCAGCAGCATAGACAGGTTAAATGAAAAACTGTTTTTT. The V call is TRBV5-4, the J call TRBJ1-4, with a weak D call TRBD1 (6 bases). The CDR3 has 14 residues. Trimming took off 4 bases at V and 5 bases at J, with 12 bases between the two ends. The germline CDR1 and CDR2 sequences are SGHNT and YYREEE (reference sequence). Using reference TRBV5-4 and TRBJ1-4 for the parts outside the CDR3, the full variable domain is ETGVTQSPTHLIKTRGQQVTLRCSSQSGHNTVSWYQQALGQGPQFIFQYYREEENGRGNFPPRFSGLQFPNYSSELNVNALELDDSALYLCASSIDRLNEKLFFGSGTQLSVL.

The chain combines TRBV7-8 with TRBJ1-4; 10 nucleotides align to TRBD1. V dropped 6 bases and J dropped 8; count of bases not matched to a gene: 3. Germline V gene data show CDR1 as SGHVS and CDR2 as FQNEAQ. The CDR3 contains 13 residues. This chain's CDR3 is CASRRDRGEKLFF. The CDR3 region has the DNA TGTGCCAGCAGGCGGGACAGGGGCGAAAAACTGTTTTTT.

The chain uses TRBV4-1 and TRBJ2-1, with 8 bases fitting TRBD1. CDR1 and CDR2 (germline): MGHRA, YSYEKL. The CDR3 has 16 residues. Germline trimming cut 2 bases from V and 2 bases from J; bases unmatched to any gene: 5. CDR3 region: CASSQTDRDPYNEQFF. The CDR3 nucleotides read TGCGCCAGCAGCCAAACGGACAGGGACCCCTACAATGAGCAGTTCTTC.

This chain uses TRBV23-1 with TRBJ1-2; D possibly corresponds to TRBD1 (5 bases). TRBV23-1 is known as an ORF, though its function is uncertain. The ends were cut back, 10 bases at V and 2 bases at J, with 14 bases in the middle. CDR3 length: 13 amino acids. The CDR3 DNA reads as TGCGCCACGCCCTCCTCAGGGAACTATGGCTACACCTTC. As protein: CATPSSGNYGYTF.